The present TCR beta chain was sequenced within a study of blood T cell repertoires in COVID-19. Across the whole study: There were acute and convalescent COVID-19 samples, and they came from the United States, Italy and Spain. T cells, B-cell-depleted T cells, or PBMCs provided the cDNA or gDNA that served as material.

In the original workflow: Nucleated cell counts were estimated from reference gene primer amplification. Profiling relied on immunoSEQ multiplex PCR, and the TCRdb table lists in-frame clones only, not all of them. Clonal size and the V and J genes are those of that table, whereas D and trimming came from the DNA. The data show roughly 190,000 clones, around 85% seen once. There are 12 residues in the CDR3. Germline CDR1 and CDR2: MDHEN and SYDVKM. Trimming took 5 bases from V and 6 from J; bases not matched to a gene: 3. Enrollment of patients from Seattle took place during active infection, with longitudinal follow-up.

The material sequenced was peripheral blood. This sequence joins TRBV28 and TRBJ2-7; 8 bases line up with TRBD1. This TCR came from an older woman with COVID-19, enrolled during active disease. CDR3 in amino acids: CASSIGQGEQYF. The DNA of the CDR3 is TGTGCCAGCAGTATCGGACAGGGCGAGCAGTACTTC.